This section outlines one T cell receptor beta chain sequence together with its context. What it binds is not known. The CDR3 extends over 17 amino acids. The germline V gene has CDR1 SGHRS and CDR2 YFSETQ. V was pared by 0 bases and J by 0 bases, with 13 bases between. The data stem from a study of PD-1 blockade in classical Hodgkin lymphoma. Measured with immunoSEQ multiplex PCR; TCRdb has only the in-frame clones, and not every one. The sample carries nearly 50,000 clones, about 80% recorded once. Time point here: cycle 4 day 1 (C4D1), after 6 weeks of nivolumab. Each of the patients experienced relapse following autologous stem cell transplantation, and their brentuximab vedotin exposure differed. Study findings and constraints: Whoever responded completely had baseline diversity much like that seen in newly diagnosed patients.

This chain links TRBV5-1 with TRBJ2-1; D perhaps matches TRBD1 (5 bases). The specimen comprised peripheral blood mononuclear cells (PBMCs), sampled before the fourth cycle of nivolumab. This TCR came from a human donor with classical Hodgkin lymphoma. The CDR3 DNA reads TGCGCCAGCAGCTTGGGGTTGGGGCCTAGCTCCTACAATGAGCAGTTCTTC. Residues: CASSLGLGPSSYNEQFF.